Here is one T cell receptor (beta chain) with its context. The sample is drawn from a study of blood T cell repertoires in COVID-19. On the study more broadly: From the United States, Italy and Spain came samples of acute and convalescent COVID-19. PBMCs, B-cell-depleted T cells, or T cells were the source of the cDNA or gDNA that made up the material.

The CDR3 is made up of 15 amino acids. The V and J ends lost 4 bases and 5 bases respectively, with 17 bases between them. Germline lookup yields CDR1 SGHDN and CDR2 FVKESK. How the authors handled the data: Counts of nucleated cells, estimated from reference gene primer amplification, were obtained. TCRdb's table, derived via immunoSEQ multiplex PCR, lists solely in-frame clones and lacks some. The V and J calls and clone size come from that table; D and trimming were worked out from the DNA. In the table there are fewer than 200,000 clones, 70% to 90% of which are singletons. Sequences were obtained from peripheral blood. The sequence came from a man between 18 and 35 years old who had recovered from COVID-19. The rearrangement joins TRBV14 to TRBJ2-5; possibly TRBD1 for D (6 bases). The chain's CDR3 is CASSPWSGQGETQYF. As DNA, the CDR3 is TGTGCCAGCAGCCCGTGGTCGGGGCAGGGGGAGACCCAGTACTTC.